These 32 T cell receptor beta chains were all obtained from the same sample, sequenced in a study of T cell repertoires in cytomegalovirus infection. MiXCR, applied by TCRdb to the reads, yields one record per CDR3 protein. Of 570,000 or so distinct CDR3 sequences listed, 35% to 50% were seen once; the top ten hold 48%. No antigen is known for these receptors. The specimen was cultured PBMCs, collected from culture after CMV antigen stimulation. These receptors originate from a human donor in good health (CMV status not recorded). Some clones in this sample may be carry-over from other donors' samples.

The chain joins TRBV7-3 to TRBJ2-6; unclear D gene. The CDR3 has 15 amino acids. Germline-derived CDR1 and CDR2 are SGHTA and FQGTGA. Deletions cut 5 bases from V and 0 bases from J, with 8 bases between. Here the CDR3 DNA reads TGTGCCAGCAGCATAGCAGGCTCTGGGGCCAACGTCCTGACTTTC. It encodes CASSIAGSGANVLTF.

J is TRBJ1-1 and V is TRBV14; no definite D call. This CDR3 has 15 amino acids. The germline gives CDR1 SGHDN, CDR2 FVKESK. Trimming removed 5 bases from V and 0 bases from J, with 13 bases in between. In nucleotides, the CDR3 is TGTGCCAGCAGCAAAGTAGAAGGGTTGAACACTGAAGCTTTCTTT. This codes for CASSKVEGLNTEAFF. Based on the CDR3 plus reference TRBV14 and TRBJ1-1, the full variable domain is EAGVTQFPSHSVIEKGQTVTLRCDPISGHDNLYWYRRVMGKEIKFLLHFVKESKQDESGMPNNRFLAERTGGTYSTLKVQPAELEDSGVYFCASSKVEGLNTEAFFGQGTRLTVV.

In this sample, this clonotype turned up a few times. This chain links TRBV7-2 with TRBJ2-1; D may be TRBD1 or TRBD2 (5 bases each). CDR1 is SGHTA and CDR2 is FQGNSA in the germline V gene. The CDR3 sequence is 15 residues long. Trimming removed 2 bases from V and 9 bases from J, with 17 bases in between. CDR3 coding DNA: TGTGCCAGCAGCTTAACCCCGCTTACTAGGGGTGAGCAGTTCTTC. Amino acid sequence: CASSLTPLTRGEQFF.

This clonotype was seen only a few times. The chain combines TRBV7-6 with TRBJ2-7; 7 bases map to TRBD1. The CDR3 totals 12 residues. V lost 5 bases to trimming and J lost 8 bases; unmatched junction nucleotides: 6. Germline CDR1 is SGHVS and CDR2 is FNYEAQ. The CDR3 DNA sequence: TGTGCCAGCAGCCCCAACAGGGGCCAGCAGTACTTC. Protein: CASSPNRGQQYF.

The chain combines TRBV6-5 with TRBJ2-7; 8 bases are shared with TRBD1. Germline CDR1 and CDR2: MNHEY and SVGAGI. The CDR3 length is 12 residues. The junction had 5 bases not matched to a gene; V was cut back by 7 bases and J by 6 bases. CDR3 sequence reads: CASMQGAGEQYF. The CDR3 DNA reads TGTGCCAGCATGCAGGGGGCGGGCGAGCAGTACTTC.

The genes are TRBV4-3 and TRBJ2-7; the D gene is possibly TRBD2 (6 bases). CDR3 size: 17 residues. Trimming removed 1 base at V and 2 bases at J, with 18 bases between. The germline V gene encodes CDR1 LGHNA and CDR2 YSLEER. CDR3 loop: CASSQAHRAGAPYEQYF. The CDR3 coding sequence is TGCGCCAGCAGCCAAGCCCACCGAGCGGGCGCCCCCTACGAGCAGTACTTC.

CDR3 sequence reads: CASSMGSGSGSYNEQFF. As DNA, the CDR3 is TGTGCCAGTAGTATGGGGAGCGGGAGCGGGTCCTACAATGAGCAGTTCTTC. The chain joins TRBV19 to TRBJ2-1; 8 bases line up with TRBD2. After removal of 3 bases from V and 1 base from J, the junction contained 8 bases not matched to a gene. The CDR3 extends over 17 amino acids. Germline values: CDR1 LNHDA, CDR2 SQIVND (reference sequence).

This clonotype has a handful of counts. The rearrangement uses TRBV5-6 and TRBJ2-3; 13 bases map to TRBD2. Unmatched junction bases numbered 5, after V lost 4 bases and J lost 0 bases. From germline, CDR1 is SGHDT and CDR2 YYEEEE. The CDR3 length is 17 residues. The CDR3 DNA reads TGTGCCAGCAGCCCGGGACTAGCGGGAATAAGCACAGATACGCAGTATTTT. It is translated as CASSPGLAGISTDTQYF.

The chain employs TRBV15 and TRBJ1-4, with D maybe TRBD1 (6 bases). From germline, CDR1 is LNHNV and CDR2 YYDKDF (reference sequence). This CDR3 comprises 16 residues. V lost 0 bases, J lost 5 bases, and 13 bases lay in between. CDR3 residues: CATSRDDRWANEKLFF. DNA of the CDR3: TGTGCCACCAGCAGAGACGACAGGTGGGCCAATGAAAAACTGTTTTTT.

The chain uses TRBV6-2 or TRBV6-3 and TRBJ1-1, with 7 positions matching TRBD1. The CDR3 runs to 13 residues. CDR1 and CDR2 from the germline V gene are MNHEY and SVGEGT. With 7 bases clipped from V and 3 bases from J, the junction kept 5 bases outside the gene matches. DNA of the CDR3: TGTGCCAGCAATCAGGGGGGTGACACTGAAGCTTTCTTT. This translates into CASNQGGDTEAFF.

In this sample, this clonotype turned up a few times. V gene TRBV7-2 combines with J gene TRBJ2-7, with D perhaps TRBD1 or TRBD2 (6 bases each). Between the trimmed V and J ends, which lost 8 bases and 2 bases, there was a span of 16 bases. This CDR3 spans 14 amino acids. The germline V gene encodes CDR1 SGHTA and CDR2 FQGNSA. The CDR3 region has the DNA TGTGCCAGCGCCGGGGGCGGGTCAGCCTACGAGCAGTACTTC. Its protein is CASAGGGSAYEQYF. Together with reference TRBV7-2 and TRBJ2-7, the CDR3 gives the full variable domain: GAGVSQSPSNKVTEKGKDVELRCDPISGHTALYWYRQSLGQGLEFLIYFQGNSAPDKSGLPSDRFSAERTGGSVSTLTIQRTQQEDSAVYLCASAGGGSAYEQYFGPGTRLTVT.

This clonotype has just a few counts. This chain uses TRBV6-6 with TRBJ1-3; 8 bases are a match to TRBD1. CDR1 is MNHNY and CDR2 is SVGAGI in the germline V gene (reference sequence). J was trimmed by 2 bases and V by 2 bases; bases with no gene match: 2. The CDR3 totals 15 residues. The DNA of the CDR3 is TGTGCCAGCAGTTACCGACAGGGGACTGGAAACACCATATATTTT. It translates to CASSYRQGTGNTIYF.

The chain recombines TRBV7-2 with TRBJ2-2, with a tentative D call TRBD2 (6 bases). V was shortened by 2 bases and J by 7 bases, with 11 bases between the two germline ends. In germline, CDR1 is SGHTA, CDR2 FQGNSA. The CDR3 is 14 residues long. The CDR3 protein is CASSLRGYGGELFF. The CDR3 DNA follows: TGTGCCAGCAGCTTACGGGGGTACGGCGGGGAGCTGTTTTTT.

This clonotype appeared many times. The chain couples TRBV7-9 to TRBJ1-4; D is ambiguous. This CDR3 is 13 amino acids long. Germline V gene data show CDR1 as SEHNR and CDR2 as FQNEAQ (reference sequence). Trimming cost V 0 bases and J 8 bases, with 7 bases left between them. CDR3 residues: CASSLATSEKLFF. CDR3 bases: TGTGCCAGCAGCTTAGCCACAAGCGAAAAACTGTTTTTT. Based on the CDR3 plus reference TRBV7-9 and TRBJ1-4, the full variable domain is DTGVSQNPRHKITKRGQNVTFRCDPISEHNRLYWYRQTLGQGPEFLTYFQNEAQLEKSRLLSDRFSAERPKGSFSTLEIQRTEQGDSAMYLCASSLATSEKLFFGSGTQLSVL.

The chain has TRBV20-1 and TRBJ2-1, with 9 bases identical to TRBD1. In germline, CDR1 is DFQATT, CDR2 SNEGSKA (reference sequence). The CDR3 length is 15 residues. Trimming removed 5 bases from V and 0 bases from J; junction bases left unmatched: 5. The CDR3, as DNA: TGCAGTGCTCCGGGACAGGGAGGCTCCTACAATGAGCAGTTCTTC. It translates to CSAPGQGGSYNEQFF.

The chain links TRBV20-1 to TRBJ2-1; 12 bases align to TRBD1. CDR3 length equals 15 residues. CDR1 and CDR2 from the germline V gene are DFQATT and SNEGSKA (reference sequence). The V gene end was trimmed by 3 bases and the J gene end by 7 bases; junction bases not matched to a gene: 7. The CDR3 DNA reads TGCAGTGCTAGGGCCGGGACAGGGGGCTTGAATGAGCAGTTCTTC. Translated, it gives CSARAGTGGLNEQFF.

This clonotype was observed once. The DNA is omitted, as the CDR3 cannot be located on it reliably, and the CDR3 follows TCRdb's listing. The genes are TRBV20-1 and TRBJ2-1; the tabulated D call, TRBD2, remains unverified against the DNA. Germline V lookup: CDR1 DFQATT, CDR2 SNEGSKA (reference sequence). The CDR3 length equals 15 residues, ends included. CDR3 sequence: CSAWAVGSSYNEQCF.

This chain links TRBV20-1 with TRBJ2-3; possibly TRBD1 for D (5 bases). Trimming took off 3 bases at V and 2 bases at J, with 15 bases between the two ends. CDR1 is DFQATT, CDR2 SNEGSKA, per germline (reference sequence). This CDR3 spans 15 amino acids. The CDR3: CSASSQGGPTDTQYF. The CDR3 DNA sequence: TGCAGTGCTAGTTCCCAGGGTGGACCCACAGATACGCAGTATTTT.

With regard to this clonotype: One base away lies a much larger clone, so this may be a sequencing read error. The chain has TRBV7-2 and TRBJ2-5, with D maybe TRBD2 (5 bases). The CDR3 is 14 residues long. Germline loops: CDR1 SGHTA, CDR2 FQGNSA. The CDR3: CASSLRVAREIQYF. DNA for the CDR3: TGTGCCAGCAGCTTAAGGGTAGCGAGGGAGATCCAGTACTTC.

J is TRBJ2-1 and V is TRBV6-1; D gene ambiguous. The CDR3 has 12 residues. V shed 3 bases and J shed 3 bases, with 3 bases lying between them. Per the germline V gene, CDR1 is MNHNS and CDR2 is SASEGT. The CDR3 loop reads CASSDYYNEQFF. In nucleotides, the CDR3 is TGTGCCAGCAGTGACTACTACAATGAGCAGTTCTTC.

The gene calls are TRBV7-6 and TRBJ2-7, with D perhaps TRBD2 (6 bases). The length of the CDR3 is 16 residues. V lost 0 bases, J lost 2 bases, and 14 bases lay in between. Germline V gene data show CDR1 as SGHVS and CDR2 as FNYEAQ. This CDR3 is CASSLANLAPTYEQYF. CDR3 in DNA: TGTGCCAGCAGCTTAGCGAATCTAGCGCCTACCTACGAGCAGTACTTC.

The chain carries TRBV6-1 and TRBJ1-2; the D gene is possibly TRBD1 (6 bases). Deletions cut 6 bases from V and 4 bases from J, with 9 bases between. This CDR3 has 12 amino acids. Germline values: CDR1 MNHNS, CDR2 SASEGT. CDR3 region: CASREQGYGYTF. CDR3 sequence (DNA): TGTGCCAGCAGAGAACAGGGCTATGGCTACACCTTC.

This clonotype was recorded a few times. This chain's CDR3 is CASSPVGPSAGNTIYF. Here the CDR3 DNA reads TGTGCCAGCAGCCCCGTAGGACCCAGCGCTGGAAACACCATATATTTT. This sequence joins TRBV28 and TRBJ1-3; D gene unclear. The CDR3 runs 16 residues. Germline lookup yields CDR1 MDHEN and CDR2 SYDVKM. V shed 6 bases and J shed 2 bases, with 17 bases lying between them.

This clonotype showed up many times. The chain employs TRBV7-8 and TRBJ2-5, with D unclear. Deletions cut 2 bases from V and 0 bases from J, with 7 bases between. Per germline, CDR1 SGHVS and CDR2 FQNEAQ. The CDR3 length is 14 residues. CDR3 in DNA: TGTGCCAGCAGCTTACGGTCCTACCAAGAGACCCAGTACTTC. The encoded protein is CASSLRSYQETQYF.

The chain combines TRBV10-3 with TRBJ1-2; D is undetermined. CDR1 and CDR2 (germline): ENHRY, SYGVKD. CDR3 length: 15 amino acids. Trimming pared 0 bases from V and 3 bases from J, leaving 11 bases between. The DNA of the CDR3 is TGTGCCATCAGTGAGTCCCAGTTCGGTGACTATGGCTACACCTTC. It codes for CAISESQFGDYGYTF.

V is TRBV29-1 and J is TRBJ2-3; tentative D call: TRBD1 (8 bases). With 8 bases removed from V and 5 bases from J, the gap between germline ends came to 23 bases. The germline CDR1 and CDR2 sequences are SQVTM and ANQGSEA. CDR3 size: 15 residues. CDR3 in amino acids: CSYTGGAGAQDTQYF. CDR3 DNA: TGCAGCTACACAGGGGGGGCAGGGGCCCAAGATACGCAGTATTTT.

V is TRBV5-5 and J is TRBJ1-5; TRBD1 might be the D (5 bases). With 4 bases removed from V and 7 bases from J, the gap between germline ends came to 27 bases. Germline CDR1 is SGHKS and CDR2 is YYEKEE (reference sequence). The CDR3 totals 18 residues. Here the CDR3 DNA reads TGTGCCAGCAGCCCCAGGCTTCCTAGGACCGTCGAGGGGCAGCCCCAGCATTTT. Encoded protein: CASSPRLPRTVEGQPQHF. The full variable domain, completed using reference TRBV5-5 and TRBJ1-5, is DAGVTQSPTHLIKTRGQQVTLRCSPISGHKSVSWYQQVLGQGPQFIFQYYEKEERGRGNFPDRFSARQFPNYSSELNVNALLLGDSALYLCASSPRLPRTVEGQPQHFGDGTRLSIL.

This clonotype was seen only a few times. V gene TRBV2 combines with J gene TRBJ2-7; perhaps TRBD1 as D (6 bases). The V and J ends lost 7 bases and 1 base respectively, with 11 bases between them. The germline V gene encodes CDR1 SNHLY and CDR2 FYNNEI. The CDR3 sequence is 13 residues long. In DNA, the CDR3 is TGTGCCAGCACCGGGGACATTTCCTACGAGCAGTACTTC. Its translation is CASTGDISYEQYF.

V and J are TRBV7-4 and TRBJ2-3; D is perhaps TRBD1 (6 bases). Trimming stripped 4 bases from V and 4 bases from J, with 15 bases between. The CDR3 is 15 residues long. Germline V gives CDR1 SGHVT, CDR2 SQSDAQ. CDR3 in amino acids: CASSYYRDRPDTQYF. DNA of the CDR3: TGTGCCAGCAGCTATTACAGGGACCGACCAGATACGCAGTATTTT.

The rearrangement links TRBV24-1 to TRBJ2-6; 8 bases align to TRBD1. The CDR3 totals 17 residues. From germline, CDR1 is KGHDR and CDR2 SFDVKD. The ends lost 4 bases at V and 0 bases at J; junction bases unmatched: 4. The CDR3: CATSDGTGASGANVLTF. The CDR3 DNA follows: TGTGCCACCAGTGACGGGACAGGCGCCTCTGGGGCCAACGTCCTGACTTTC.

The chain combines TRBV6-5 with TRBJ2-7; D unclear. This CDR3 has 17 amino acids. Germline V lookup: CDR1 MNHEY, CDR2 SVGAGI. V was shortened by 0 bases and J by 3 bases, with 18 bases between the two germline ends. This CDR3 reads CASSYSVAVGRNYEQYF. Written as DNA, the CDR3 is TGTGCCAGCAGTTACTCTGTAGCCGTTGGACGGAACTACGAGCAGTACTTC.

This clonotype appeared a few times. The chain joins TRBV7-2 to TRBJ2-7, with D unclear. The germline V gene has CDR1 SGHTA and CDR2 FQGNSA. V was cut by 1 base and J by 6 bases, with 13 bases left in between. The CDR3 extends over 14 amino acids. CDR3 amino acids: CASSLGARTAEQYF. The CDR3 nucleotides are TGTGCCAGCAGCTTAGGAGCTAGAACGGCCGAGCAGTACTTC.